The clone carrying this TCR beta chain was counted ten times or more. The antigen is undetermined. This sample was included in a study of T cells in Graves' hyperthyroidism and ophthalmopathy. The diagnoses drew upon clinical symptoms, serum thyroxine and TRAb, thyroid ultrasound and orbital computed tomography. The study, taken as a whole, reports: Ophthalmopathy was predicted by the model a median of approximately six months ahead of onset. In the blood, most expanded thyroid clonotypes above 0.001 appeared as well.

Amplification of TCR beta CDR3 regions used RNA as the template. The TCR CDR3 first-round RT-PCR relied on the HTBI primer set. TCRdb fed the multiplex PCR reads into MiXCR, producing one record per CDR3 protein. The sample lists hundreds of thousands of distinct CDR3 sequences, less than 25% occurring once. The CDR3 covers 13 residues. V lost 7 bases and J 4 bases, leaving 13 bases between the germline ends. The germline V gene has CDR1 MDHEN and CDR2 SYDVKM. This chain links TRBV28 with TRBJ1-1; D may be TRBD1 (5 bases). The sequencing input was blood. This sequence was found in a man aged 25-45 years with Graves' ophthalmopathy. CDR3 sequence reads: CASTLRGATEAFF. In DNA form, the CDR3 reads TGTGCCAGCACCCTGAGGGGAGCCACTGAAGCTTTCTTT. The complete variable domain, with remaining parts taken from reference TRBV28 and TRBJ1-1, reads DVKVTQSSRYLVKRTGEKVFLECVQDMDHENMFWYRQDPGLGLRLIYFSYDVKMKEKGDIPEGYSVSREKKERFSLILESASTNQTSMYLCASTLRGATEAFFGQGTRLTVV.